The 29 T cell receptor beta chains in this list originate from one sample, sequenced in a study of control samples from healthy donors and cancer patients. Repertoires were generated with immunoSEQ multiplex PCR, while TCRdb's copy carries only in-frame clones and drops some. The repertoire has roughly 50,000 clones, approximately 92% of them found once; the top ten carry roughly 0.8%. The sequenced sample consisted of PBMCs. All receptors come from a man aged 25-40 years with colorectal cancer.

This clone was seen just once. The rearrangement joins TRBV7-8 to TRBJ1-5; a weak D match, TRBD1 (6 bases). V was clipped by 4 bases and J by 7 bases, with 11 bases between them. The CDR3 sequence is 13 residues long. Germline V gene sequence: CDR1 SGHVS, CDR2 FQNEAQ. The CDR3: CASSYGQKQPQHF. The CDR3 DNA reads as TGTGCCAGCAGCTACGGACAGAAGCAGCCCCAGCATTTT.

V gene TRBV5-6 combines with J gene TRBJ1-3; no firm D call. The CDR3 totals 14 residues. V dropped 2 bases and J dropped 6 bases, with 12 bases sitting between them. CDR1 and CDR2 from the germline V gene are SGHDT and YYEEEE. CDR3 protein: CASSLGGFENTIYF. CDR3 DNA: TGTGCCAGCAGCTTAGGAGGGTTTGAAAACACCATATATTTT. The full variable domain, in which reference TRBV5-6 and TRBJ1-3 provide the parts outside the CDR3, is DAGVTQSPTHLIKTRGQQVTLRCSPKSGHDTVSWYQQALGQGPQFIFQYYEEEERQRGNFPDRFSGHQFPNYSSELNVNALLLGDSALYLCASSLGGFENTIYFGEGSWLTVV.

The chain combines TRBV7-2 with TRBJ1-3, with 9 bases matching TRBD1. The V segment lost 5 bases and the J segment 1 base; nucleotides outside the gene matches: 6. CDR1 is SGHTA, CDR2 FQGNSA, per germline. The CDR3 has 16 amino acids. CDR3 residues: CASSTGTGRSGNTIYF. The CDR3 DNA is TGTGCCAGCAGCACGGGGACAGGGAGGTCTGGAAACACCATATATTTT.

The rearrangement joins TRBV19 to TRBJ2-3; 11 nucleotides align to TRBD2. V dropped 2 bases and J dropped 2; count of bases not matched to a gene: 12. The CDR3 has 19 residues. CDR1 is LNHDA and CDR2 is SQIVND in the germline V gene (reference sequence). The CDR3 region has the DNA TGTGCCAGTAGTATAAGTCCCCTGGCTAGCGGGGGGTCCACAGATACGCAGTATTTT. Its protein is CASSISPLASGGSTDTQYF.

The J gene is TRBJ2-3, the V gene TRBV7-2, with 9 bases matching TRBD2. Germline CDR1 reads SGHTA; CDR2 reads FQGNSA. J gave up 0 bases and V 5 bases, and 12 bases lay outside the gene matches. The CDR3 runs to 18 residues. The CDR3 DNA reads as TGTGCCAGCAGCCCCAGACGACTAGCGGAGAGTAGCACAGATACGCAGTATTTT. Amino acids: CASSPRRLAESSTDTQYF.

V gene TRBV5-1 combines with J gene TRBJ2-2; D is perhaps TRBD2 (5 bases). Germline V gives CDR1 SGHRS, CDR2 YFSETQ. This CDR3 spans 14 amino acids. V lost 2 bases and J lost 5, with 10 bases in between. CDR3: CASSFGLSTGELFF. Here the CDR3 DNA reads TGCGCCAGCAGCTTTGGACTCTCAACCGGGGAGCTGTTTTTT.

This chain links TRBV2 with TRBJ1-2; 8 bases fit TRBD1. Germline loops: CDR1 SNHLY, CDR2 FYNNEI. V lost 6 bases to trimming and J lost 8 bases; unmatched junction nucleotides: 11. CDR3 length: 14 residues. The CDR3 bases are TGTGCCAGCAGACCCCTTTGGACAGGGCTCGGCTACACCTTC. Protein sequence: CASRPLWTGLGYTF.

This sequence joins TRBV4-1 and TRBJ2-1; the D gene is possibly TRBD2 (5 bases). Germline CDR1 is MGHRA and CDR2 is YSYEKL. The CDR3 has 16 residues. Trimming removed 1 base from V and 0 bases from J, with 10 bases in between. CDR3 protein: CASSQGASSSYNEQFF. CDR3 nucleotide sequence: TGCGCCAGCAGCCAAGGGGCTAGCTCCTCCTACAATGAGCAGTTCTTC.

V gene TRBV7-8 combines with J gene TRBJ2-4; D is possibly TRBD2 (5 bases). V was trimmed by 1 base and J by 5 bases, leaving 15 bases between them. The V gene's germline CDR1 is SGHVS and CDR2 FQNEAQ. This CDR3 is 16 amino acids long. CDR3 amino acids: CASSLDTAARENIQYF. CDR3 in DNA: TGTGCCAGCAGCTTAGATACTGCGGCGAGGGAAAACATTCAGTACTTC.

CDR3 DNA sequence: TGTGCCAGCAGTGCCAGTTTTGGCACCGGGGAGCTGTTTTTT. It encodes CASSASFGTGELFF. The chain links TRBV6-4 to TRBJ2-2, with no clear D. The V end was cut by 4 bases, the J end by 4 bases, with 10 bases between. The CDR3 runs 14 residues. Looked up from germline, CDR1 is MRHNA and CDR2 is SNTAGT.

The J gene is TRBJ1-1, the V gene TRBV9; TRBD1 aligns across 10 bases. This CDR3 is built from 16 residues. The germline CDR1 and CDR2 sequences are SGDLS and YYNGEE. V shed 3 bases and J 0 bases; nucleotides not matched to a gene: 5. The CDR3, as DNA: TGTGCCAGCAGCGCGACAGGGGGCCGAATGAACACTGAAGCTTTCTTT. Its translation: CASSATGGRMNTEAFF.

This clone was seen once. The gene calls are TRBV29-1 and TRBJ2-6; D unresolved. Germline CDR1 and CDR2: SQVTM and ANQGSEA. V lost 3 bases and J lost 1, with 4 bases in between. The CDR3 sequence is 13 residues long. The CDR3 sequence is CSVEISGANVLTF. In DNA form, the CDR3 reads TGCAGCGTTGAGATTTCTGGGGCCAACGTCCTGACTTTC.

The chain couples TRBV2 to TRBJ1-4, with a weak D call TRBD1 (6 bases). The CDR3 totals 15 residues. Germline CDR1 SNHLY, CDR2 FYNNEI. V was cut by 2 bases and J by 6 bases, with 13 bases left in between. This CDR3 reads CASSESEDRYEKLFF. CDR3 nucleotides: TGTGCCAGCAGTGAATCTGAGGACAGATATGAAAAACTGTTTTTT.

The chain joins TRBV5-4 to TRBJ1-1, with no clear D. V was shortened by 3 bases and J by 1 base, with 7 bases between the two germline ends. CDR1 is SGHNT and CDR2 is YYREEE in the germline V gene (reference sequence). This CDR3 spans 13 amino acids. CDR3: CASSWGTNTEAFF. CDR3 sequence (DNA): TGTGCCAGCAGCTGGGGTACGAACACTGAAGCTTTCTTT.

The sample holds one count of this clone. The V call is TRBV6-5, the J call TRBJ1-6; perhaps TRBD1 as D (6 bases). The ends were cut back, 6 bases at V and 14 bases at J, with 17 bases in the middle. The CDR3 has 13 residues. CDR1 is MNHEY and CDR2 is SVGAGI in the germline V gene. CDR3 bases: TGTGCCAGCAGGAACAGGGACCTGGCGGCCCTCCACTTT. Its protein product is CASRNRDLAALHF.

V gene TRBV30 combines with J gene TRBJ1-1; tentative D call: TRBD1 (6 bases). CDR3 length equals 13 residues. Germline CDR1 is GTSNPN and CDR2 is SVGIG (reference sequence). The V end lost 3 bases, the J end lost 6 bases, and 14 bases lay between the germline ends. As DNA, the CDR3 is TGTGCCTGGAGGGGACATGGTGACGCTGAAGCTTTCTTT. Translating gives CAWRGHGDAEAFF.

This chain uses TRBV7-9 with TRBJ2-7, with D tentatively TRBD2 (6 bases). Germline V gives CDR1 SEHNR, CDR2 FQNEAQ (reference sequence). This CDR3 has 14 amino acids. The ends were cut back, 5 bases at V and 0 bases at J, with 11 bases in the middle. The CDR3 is CASSRSGLSYEQYF. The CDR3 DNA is TGTGCCAGCAGCCGTTCGGGACTCTCCTACGAGCAGTACTTC. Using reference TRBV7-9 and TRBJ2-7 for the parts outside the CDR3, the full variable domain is DTGVSQNPRHKITKRGQNVTFRCDPISEHNRLYWYRQTLGQGPEFLTYFQNEAQLEKSRLLSDRFSAERPKGSFSTLEIQRTEQGDSAMYLCASSRSGLSYEQYFGPGTRLTVT.

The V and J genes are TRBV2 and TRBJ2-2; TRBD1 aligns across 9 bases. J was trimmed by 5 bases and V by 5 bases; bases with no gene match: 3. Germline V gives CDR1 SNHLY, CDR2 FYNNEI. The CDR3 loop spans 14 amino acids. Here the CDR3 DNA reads TGTGCCAGCAGTTGGGACAGGGAAACCGGGGAGCTGTTTTTT. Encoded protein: CASSWDRETGELFF.

CDR3 sequence: CASSPGALEANVLTF. In DNA form, the CDR3 reads TGTGCCAGCTCACCTGGGGCCTTGGAGGCCAACGTCCTGACTTTC. The genes are TRBV18 and TRBJ2-6; a weak D match, TRBD1 (5 bases). V lost 3 bases and J lost 6, with 12 bases in between. This CDR3 is 15 amino acids long. Germline V gives CDR1 KGHSH, CDR2 LQKENI.

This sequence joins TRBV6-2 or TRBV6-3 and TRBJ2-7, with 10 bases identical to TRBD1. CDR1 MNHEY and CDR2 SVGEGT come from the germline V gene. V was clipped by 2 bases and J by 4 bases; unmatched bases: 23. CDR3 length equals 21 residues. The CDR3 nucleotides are TGTGCCAGCAGTTACGTCTCGGGGACAGGGGATAGTGGGGGGGGCGAATACGAGCAGTACGTC. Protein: CASSYVSGTGDSGGGEYEQYV.

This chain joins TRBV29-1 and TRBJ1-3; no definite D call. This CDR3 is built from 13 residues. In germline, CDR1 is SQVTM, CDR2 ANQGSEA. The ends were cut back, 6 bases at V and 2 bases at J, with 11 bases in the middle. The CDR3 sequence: CSVVPSPGNTIYF. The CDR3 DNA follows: TGCAGCGTGGTACCTAGCCCTGGAAACACCATATATTTT. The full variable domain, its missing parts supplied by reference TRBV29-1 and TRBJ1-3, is SAVISQKPSRDICQRGTSLTIQCQVDSQVTMMFWYRQQPGQSLTLIATANQGSEATYESGFVIDKFPISRPNLTFSTLTVSNMSPEDSSIYLCSVVPSPGNTIYFGEGSWLTVV.

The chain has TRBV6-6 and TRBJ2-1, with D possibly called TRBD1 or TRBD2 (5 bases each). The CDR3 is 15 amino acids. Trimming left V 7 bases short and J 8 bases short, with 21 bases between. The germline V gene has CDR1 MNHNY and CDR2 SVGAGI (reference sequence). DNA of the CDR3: TGTGCCAGCACTGAGGGGACCCCTGGGGTGGATGAGCAGTTCTTC. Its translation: CASTEGTPGVDEQFF.

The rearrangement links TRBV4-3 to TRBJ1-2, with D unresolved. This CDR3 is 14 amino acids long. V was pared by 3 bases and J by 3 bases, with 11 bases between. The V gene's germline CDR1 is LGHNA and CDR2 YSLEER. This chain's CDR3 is CASSQATSDYGYTF. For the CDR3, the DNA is TGCGCCAGCAGCCAGGCTACATCTGACTATGGCTACACCTTC.

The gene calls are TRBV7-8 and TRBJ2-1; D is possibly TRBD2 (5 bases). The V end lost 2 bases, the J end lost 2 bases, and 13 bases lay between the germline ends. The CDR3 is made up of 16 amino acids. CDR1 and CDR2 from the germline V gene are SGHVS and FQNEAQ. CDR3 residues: CASSLPGMGTYNEQFF. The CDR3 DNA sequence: TGTGCCAGCAGCTTACCGGGGATGGGGACCTACAATGAGCAGTTCTTC.

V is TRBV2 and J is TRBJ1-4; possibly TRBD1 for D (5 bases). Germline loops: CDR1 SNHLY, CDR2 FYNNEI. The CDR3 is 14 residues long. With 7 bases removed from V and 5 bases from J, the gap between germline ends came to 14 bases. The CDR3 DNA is TGTGCCAGCAAAGGGGACGCTAACAATGAAAAACTGTTTTTT. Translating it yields CASKGDANNEKLFF.

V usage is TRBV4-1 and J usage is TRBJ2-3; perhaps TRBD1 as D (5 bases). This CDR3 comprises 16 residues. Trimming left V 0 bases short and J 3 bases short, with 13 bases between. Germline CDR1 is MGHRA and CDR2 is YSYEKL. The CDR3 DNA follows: TGCGCCAGCAGCCAAGAAGGCAGGGCTCGGACAGATACGCAGTATTTT. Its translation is CASSQEGRARTDTQYF.

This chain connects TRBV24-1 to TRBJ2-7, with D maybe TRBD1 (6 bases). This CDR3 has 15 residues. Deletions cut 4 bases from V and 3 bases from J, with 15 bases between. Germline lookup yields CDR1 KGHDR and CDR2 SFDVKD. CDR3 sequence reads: CATSDPHRDDYEQYF. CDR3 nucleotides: TGTGCCACCAGTGACCCCCACAGGGACGACTACGAGCAGTACTTC.

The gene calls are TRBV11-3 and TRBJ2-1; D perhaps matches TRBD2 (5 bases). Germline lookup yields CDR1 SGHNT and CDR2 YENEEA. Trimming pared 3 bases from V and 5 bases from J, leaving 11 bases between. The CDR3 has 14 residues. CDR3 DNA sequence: TGTGCCAGCAGCTTCCGGGATCCTGACAATGAGCAGTTCTTC. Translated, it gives CASSFRDPDNEQFF.

The CDR3 DNA follows: TGTGCCAGCAGTTCGCCGACTAGCGCGGTTTCCTACAATGAGCAGTTCTTC. It translates to CASSSPTSAVSYNEQFF. The chain joins TRBV11-2 to TRBJ2-1; TRBD2 matches at 8 bases. V dropped 6 bases and J dropped 1; count of bases not matched to a gene: 11. Per the germline V gene, CDR1 is SGHAT and CDR2 is FQNNGV. The CDR3 sequence is 17 residues long.